One and the same sample provided the 23 T cell receptor beta chains below, sequenced in a study of T cells after yellow fever vaccination. A single record per CDR3 protein comes from TCRdb applying MiXCR to the 5' RACE reads. Here the sample spans hundreds of thousands of distinct CDR3 sequences, 12% being singletons. The specimen was PBMCs, collected on the day of the yellow fever booster vaccination. Every receptor here comes from a man aged 25-45 years who received the YFV17D yellow fever vaccine.

Details on this clonotype: One end of the junction fails to match germline, which may point to a read error. The chain joins TRBV20-1 to TRBJ2-1; D is perhaps TRBD1 (5 bases). CDR3 length: 18 residues. The germline V gene has CDR1 DFQATT and CDR2 SNEGSKA (reference sequence). The CDR3 is CCARDPKGRIRSYNEQFF. CDR3 coding DNA: TGCTGTGCTAGAGATCCAAAGGGGCGGATCCGCTCCTACAATGAGCAGTTCTTC.

V is TRBV5-1 and J is TRBJ2-1, with D possibly matching TRBD2 (5 bases). Trimming cost V 4 bases and J 2 bases, with 19 bases left between them. The CDR3 has 17 amino acids. The germline gives CDR1 SGHRS, CDR2 YFSETQ. The CDR3 nucleotides read TGCGCCAGCAGCCGCACAATTGGGTGGGAGACCTACAATGAGCAGTTCTTC. Translation: CASSRTIGWETYNEQFF.

A few counts support this clonotype. The chain links TRBV18 to TRBJ2-7, with D perhaps matching TRBD1 (6 bases). This CDR3 comprises 14 residues. Germline assignment: CDR1 KGHSH and CDR2 LQKENI. V lost 6 bases, J lost 7 bases, and 19 bases lay in between. The DNA for the CDR3 is TGTGCCAGCTCCTATGGGACATCAAGCCGGGAGCAGTACTTC. Its protein product is CASSYGTSSREQYF.

In its sample, this clonotype was seen a few times. The chain recombines TRBV27 with TRBJ2-7, with D uncertain. V lost 3 bases to trimming and J lost 2 bases, with 11 bases between them. Per germline, CDR1 MNHEY and CDR2 SMNVEV (reference sequence). The length of the CDR3 is 14 residues. The CDR3 DNA reads TGTGCCAGCAGTTTCCAGGCGCCCACCTACGAGCAGTACTTC. Its protein product is CASSFQAPTYEQYF.

As DNA, the CDR3 is TGTGCCAGCAGCCTCGGGCCTCAGGGCGACTATGGCTACACCTTC. It yields the protein CASSLGPQGDYGYTF. The V and J genes are TRBV11-2 and TRBJ1-2, with TRBD1 as a possible D gene (5 bases). Germline assignment: CDR1 SGHAT and CDR2 FQNNGV. The CDR3 extends over 15 amino acids. V gave up 5 bases and J gave up 3 bases, with 16 bases separating them.

The chain combines TRBV12-3 or TRBV12-4 with TRBJ2-5; D may be TRBD1 or TRBD2 (5 bases each). The CDR3 runs 13 residues. Between the trimmed V and J ends, which lost 5 bases and 7 bases, there was a span of 14 bases. Here the CDR3 reads CASSPGPGGTQYF. CDR3 sequence (DNA): TGTGCCAGCAGTCCGGGACCCGGAGGGACCCAGTACTTC.

The CDR3, as DNA: TGCGCCAGCAGCCAAGTTGTGGGCTCCTACGGGGATACGCAGTATTTT. As protein: CASSQVVGSYGDTQYF. The V call is TRBV4-3, the J call TRBJ2-3; D not certain. Trimming shortened V by 1 base and J by 6 bases, and 17 bases separated the two germline ends. CDR1 and CDR2 from the germline V gene are LGHNA and YSLEER. This CDR3 has 16 amino acids.

This rearrangement joins TRBV27 to TRBJ2-1; a weak D match, TRBD2 (6 bases). Trimming removed 4 bases at V and 5 bases at J, with 36 bases between. There are 22 residues in the CDR3. Germline CDR1 MNHEY, CDR2 SMNVEV (reference sequence). CDR3 sequence (DNA): TGTGCCAGCAGTTCCCTAAAGGGAGTGTTTCATGGAGGGCCGGGGTCCGACAATGAGCAGTTCTTC. Protein product: CASSSLKGVFHGGPGSDNEQFF.

This clonotype showed up just a few times. The V gene is TRBV9, the J gene TRBJ2-1; a possible D gene is TRBD1 (6 bases). Germline CDR1 reads SGDLS; CDR2 reads YYNGEE. V dropped 3 bases and J dropped 5 bases, with 21 bases sitting between them. This CDR3 contains 17 residues. This CDR3 reads CASSARLGRKGDNEQFF. Here the CDR3 DNA reads TGTGCCAGCAGCGCGCGGCTGGGAAGGAAGGGGGACAATGAGCAGTTCTTC.

This rearrangement joins TRBV12-3 or TRBV12-4 to TRBJ2-3; D call uncertain. This CDR3 spans 10 amino acids. CDR3 region: CGLYTDTQYF. CDR3 coding DNA: TGTGGGCTTTACACAGATACGCAGTATTTT.

In its sample, this clonotype was seen once. Since a much larger clone is just one base distant, this may be a read error. CDR3 protein: CASIPQTPGTGELFF. CDR3 sequence (DNA): TGCGCCAGCATCCCACAGACCCCGGGGACCGGGGAGCTGTTTTTT. The rearrangement uses TRBV5-1 and TRBJ2-2; tentative D call: TRBD2 (5 bases). The germline CDR1 and CDR2 sequences are SGHRS and YFSETQ. V dropped 6 bases and J dropped 5 bases, with 17 bases sitting between them. CDR3 length: 15 amino acids.

This clonotype was detected only a few times. The chain has TRBV2 and TRBJ2-1; 9 nucleotides match TRBD2. After removal of 3 bases from V and 4 bases from J, the junction contained 1 base not matched to a gene. Germline V lookup: CDR1 SNHLY, CDR2 FYNNEI. The CDR3 is 14 amino acids. CDR3 in amino acids: CASSDLAGYNEQFF. CDR3 in DNA: TGTGCCAGCAGTGACCTAGCGGGGTACAATGAGCAGTTCTTC.

The rearrangement uses TRBV6-2 or TRBV6-3 and TRBJ2-7, with D possibly TRBD1 on 5 matching bases. There are 14 residues in the CDR3. The V end was cut by 5 bases, the J end by 3 bases, with 14 bases between. Germline V gene sequence: CDR1 MNHEY, CDR2 SVGEGT. In nucleotides, the CDR3 is TGTGCCAGCAGTCCCCCAGGGCTCCACTACGAGCAGTACTTC. It encodes CASSPPGLHYEQYF.

The V and J genes are TRBV19 and TRBJ1-5; no definite D call. Germline V lookup: CDR1 LNHDA, CDR2 SQIVND (reference sequence). V shed 3 bases and J shed 5 bases, with 14 bases lying between them. The CDR3 sequence is 15 residues long. The CDR3 bases are TGTGCCAGTAGTATCGGCAGGTCTAAGGATCAGCCCCAGCATTTT. Protein sequence: CASSIGRSKDQPQHF.

This clonotype was found a few times. V and J are TRBV20-1 and TRBJ2-7, with TRBD2 matching over 14 bases. The V gene's germline CDR1 is DFQATT and CDR2 SNEGSKA (reference sequence). V shed 6 bases, J shed 3 bases, and the junction held 7 bases outside the gene matches. CDR3 length: 15 amino acids. CDR3 nucleotides: TGCAGTGCCACTAGACTAGCGGGGGGGGACTACGAGCAGTACTTC. This translates into CSATRLAGGDYEQYF.

This clonotype has just a few counts. The chain recombines TRBV7-2 with TRBJ1-1, with no clear D. CDR1 is SGHTA, CDR2 FQGNSA, per germline. The CDR3 contains 17 residues. The ends were cut back, 4 bases at V and 3 bases at J, with 21 bases in the middle. CDR3 region: CASSYEPLAALYTEAFF. The CDR3 region has the DNA TGTGCCAGCAGCTATGAGCCCCTGGCAGCTCTTTACACTGAAGCTTTCTTT.

This clonotype occurred many times. The CDR3 DNA reads TGCAGCGCGCGACAGGGGTACTACGAGCAGTACTTC. Translation gives CSARQGYYEQYF. The chain is built from TRBV29-1 and TRBJ2-7; 8 bases are a match to TRBD1. The CDR3 is made up of 12 amino acids. With V trimmed by 7 bases and J by 3 bases, 5 bases remained unmatched. Germline-derived CDR1 and CDR2 are SQVTM and ANQGSEA.

CDR3 sequence: CASSQAETSHYEQYF. DNA of the CDR3: TGTGCCAGCAGCCAAGCCGAGACTAGCCACTACGAGCAGTACTTC. This chain links TRBV3-1 with TRBJ2-7; 7 bases line up with TRBD2. The V and J ends lost 1 base and 3 bases, in that order; junction bases with no gene match: 6. Germline values: CDR1 LGHDT, CDR2 YNNKEL (reference sequence). This CDR3 comprises 15 residues.

A few counts support this clonotype. V gene TRBV10-3 combines with J gene TRBJ2-2; TRBD2 might be the D (5 bases). The CDR3 has 12 amino acids. Trimming shortened V by 6 bases and J by 7 bases, and 9 bases separated the two germline ends. Germline V gene sequence: CDR1 ENHRY, CDR2 SYGVKD. The CDR3 DNA is TGTGCCATCAGCCTCGAGGGCGGGGAGCTGTTTTTT. Its translation is CAISLEGGELFF.

This clonotype was detected only a few times. The V and J genes are TRBV29-1 and TRBJ2-5; TRBD2 aligns across 7 bases. After removal of 6 bases from V and 2 bases from J, the junction contained 6 bases not matched to a gene. This CDR3 contains 13 residues. The germline V gene has CDR1 SQVTM and CDR2 ANQGSEA. The CDR3 region is CSVASGLQETQYF. The CDR3, as DNA: TGCAGCGTCGCTAGCGGACTACAAGAGACCCAGTACTTC.

This clonotype was observed a few times. The rearrangement uses TRBV5-5 and TRBJ2-6, with D tentatively TRBD2 (6 bases). The CDR3 is 17 amino acids. Trimming took 1 base from V and 0 from J, leaving 11 bases between them. From germline, CDR1 is SGHKS and CDR2 YYEKEE (reference sequence). For the CDR3, the DNA is TGTGCCAGCAGCTTGAGGGGCGGGGCCTCTGGGGCCAACGTCCTGACTTTC. This gives the protein CASSLRGGASGANVLTF.

V is TRBV12-3 or TRBV12-4 and J is TRBJ2-7, with 7 bases lining up with TRBD2. This CDR3 has 13 amino acids. The V and J ends lost 3 bases and 7 bases, in that order; junction bases with no gene match: 6. DNA for the CDR3: TGTGCCAGCAGTTTTAGCGGGCTGAGGGAGCAGTACTTC. It encodes CASSFSGLREQYF.

This rearrangement joins TRBV12-3 or TRBV12-4 to TRBJ1-2, with 7 bases aligning to TRBD1. The CDR3 contains 13 residues. Trimming cost V 6 bases and J 8 bases; bases outside gene matches: 9. The CDR3: CASSQGQSSGYTF. In DNA form, the CDR3 reads TGTGCCAGCAGCCAGGGACAGTCGAGCGGCTACACCTTC.